The clone carrying this TCR beta chain showed up many times. Its cognate antigen is unknown. This record comes from a study of T-cell reconstitution after alpha-beta-depleted transplantation in children. The CDR3 spans 15 residues. The J segment lost 2 bases and the V segment lost 6 bases, leaving 7 bases of the junction unmatched. Points from the study as a whole: By about two months after transplant, alpha-beta T cells reportedly arose from several hundred graft clones that had expanded.

Researchers prepared the TCRbeta library using unique molecular identifiers, the study reports. TCRdb reprocessed the PCR reads via MiXCR and lists one record per CDR3 protein. The sample lists about 600,000 distinct CDR3 sequences; roughly 23% were seen once. The chain joins TRBV12-3 or TRBV12-4 to TRBJ2-4, with TRBD1 matching over 7 bases. Sequencing used PBMCs, mostly from graft donor cells, obtained 360 days after TCRalphabeta/CD19-depleted stem cell transplant. This TCR came from a boy less than two years old who had a stem cell transplant for acute myeloid leukemia, so the T cells may come from the graft donor. CDR3: CASRTGVGTKNIQYF. CDR3 DNA: TGTGCCAGCAGAACAGGGGTAGGGACCAAAAACATTCAGTACTTC.